These 3 T cell receptor beta chains came from one sample sequenced in a study of cytomegalovirus exposure and HLA in healthy donors. 13 Jbeta primers and 60 Vbeta primers were used for the PCR. Some clones are missing from TCRdb's copy, which holds only in-frame ones; the method was immunoSEQ multiplex PCR. Counted here are over 100,000 clones, under 85% occurring once; the ten biggest clones make up 4.8%. What was sequenced was PBMCs. The receptors come from a man under 40 in good health and CMV-seropositive.

With respect to this clone: The junction differs from germline at one of its ends, possibly a read error. The chain joins TRBV14 to TRBJ2-2, with 7 bases that match TRBD2. CDR1 and CDR2 (germline): SGHDN, FVKESK. The CDR3 extends over 16 amino acids. CDR3 sequence (DNA): TGTGCCAGCAGGCAAGCGGGAAACCACCTCACCGGGGAGCTGTTTTTT. Amino acids: CASRQAGNHLTGELFF.

The gene calls are TRBV6-5 and TRBJ2-7, with 7 bases fitting TRBD1. Trimming took 5 bases from V and 3 from J; bases not matched to a gene: 4. Looked up from germline, CDR1 is MNHEY and CDR2 is SVGAGI. The CDR3 runs to 13 residues. DNA for the CDR3: TGTGCCAGCAGTACAACAGGGGACTACGAGCAGTACTTC. Amino acids: CASSTTGDYEQYF.

The genes are TRBV14 and TRBJ2-3, with 9 bases identical to TRBD1. This CDR3 contains 18 residues. V lost 2 bases and J lost 2; bases outside the gene matches: 11. Germline V gene data show CDR1 as SGHDN and CDR2 as FVKESK. CDR3 sequence: CASSQPPRTGEFTDTQYF. The CDR3 DNA follows: TGTGCCAGCAGCCAACCCCCTAGGACAGGGGAATTCACAGATACGCAGTATTTT. Complete variable domain (other parts from reference TRBV14 and TRBJ2-3): EAGVTQFPSHSVIEKGQTVTLRCDPISGHDNLYWYRRVMGKEIKFLLHFVKESKQDESGMPNNRFLAERTGGTYSTLKVQPAELEDSGVYFCASSQPPRTGEFTDTQYFGPGTRLTVL.